Following are 18 T cell receptor beta chains from one sample sequenced in a study of blood T cell repertoires in COVID-19. Assay: immunoSEQ multiplex PCR; the TCRdb copy retains only in-frame clones and omits some. This sample has about 120,000 clones, with about 79% found just once. The sequenced sample was peripheral blood. The receptors were gathered from a man in his sixties or seventies with acute or convalescent COVID-19.

The rearrangement links TRBV5-1 to TRBJ2-7; TRBD1 agrees at 10 bases. The CDR3 consists of 16 residues. Trimming cost V 0 bases and J 2 bases; bases outside gene matches: 5. From germline, CDR1 is SGHRS and CDR2 YFSETQ. CDR3 sequence: CASSLAGGQGTYEQYF. The CDR3 DNA follows: TGCGCCAGCAGCTTGGCCGGGGGACAGGGGACCTACGAGCAGTACTTC.

The chain joins TRBV21-1 to TRBJ2-2; TRBD2 reflects the table's D call only, with no check against the DNA. TRBV21-1 is reported as a pseudogene. The CDR3 has 17 residues. CDR3: CASSKGFGVKDPGELFF. Written as DNA, the CDR3 is TGTGCCAGCAGCAAAGGGTTCGGGGTGAAGGATCCCGGGGAGCTGTTTTTT.

As for this clone: Without the conserved terminal phenylalanine or tryptophan, this CDR3 likely stems from a read error. The limits of the CDR3 on the DNA are not certain, so only TCRdb's listed CDR3 is given. This sequence joins TRBV12-5 and TRBJ2-2; the D call of TRBD2 is as the table states it, not checked on the DNA. The CDR3 totals 13 residues, both ends included. The germline V gene encodes CDR1 LGHNT and CDR2 FRNRAP. CDR3 protein: CASGLDQSGEQFL.

J is TRBJ2-7 and V is TRBV11-3, with 8 bases lining up with TRBD1. The CDR3 loop spans 15 amino acids. Germline values: CDR1 SGHNT, CDR2 YENEEA. J was trimmed by 2 bases and V by 3 bases; bases with no gene match: 6. In nucleotides, the CDR3 is TGTGCCAGCAGCTTGGGACAGGTCAGAACCTACGAGCAGTACTTC. Its translation is CASSLGQVRTYEQYF.

This rearrangement joins TRBV7-9 to TRBJ2-4, with TRBD2 as a possible D gene (7 bases). Germline CDR1 and CDR2: SEHNR and FQNEAQ (reference sequence). There are 17 residues in the CDR3. V lost 0 bases and J 1 base, leaving 13 bases between the germline ends. CDR3 region: CASSLAGGREAKNIQYF. CDR3 sequence (DNA): TGTGCCAGCAGCTTAGCGGGGGGGCGAGAGGCCAAAAACATTCAGTACTTC. Looking up the rest from reference TRBV7-9 and TRBJ2-4 gives the full variable domain: DTGVSQNPRHKITKRGQNVTFRCDPISEHNRLYWYRQTLGQGPEFLTYFQNEAQLEKSRLLSDRFSAERPKGSFSTLEIQRTEQGDSAMYLCASSLAGGREAKNIQYFGAGTRLSVL.

This clone was counted once. The CDR3 loop is CASSLGNFHRNTEAFF. The CDR3 bases are TGTGCCAGCAGCTTGGGGAATTTTCACAGGAACACTGAAGCTTTCTTT. The chain is built from TRBV5-8 and TRBJ1-1; D remains ambiguous. Per the germline V gene, CDR1 is SGHTS and CDR2 is YDEGEE. The CDR3 is made up of 16 amino acids. Trimming pared 0 bases from V and 1 base from J, leaving 13 bases between.

This chain links TRBV5-5 with TRBJ2-7; D unresolved. V lost 2 bases and J lost 5, with 5 bases in between. The germline gives CDR1 SGHKS, CDR2 YYEKEE (reference sequence). The CDR3 covers 11 residues. DNA for the CDR3: TGTGCCAGCAGCTTTTTAGACGAGCAGTACTTC. Residues: CASSFLDEQYF.

This clone showed up just a few times. This chain links TRBV3-1 (or the pseudogene TRBV3-2) with TRBJ2-1; no reliable D call. The CDR3 spans 13 residues. V was cut by 4 bases and J by 7 bases, with 11 bases left in between. Germline V gene lookup returns CDR1 LGHDT and CDR2 YNNKEL (reference sequence). The CDR3 sequence is CASSRGPQNEQFF. The CDR3 DNA reads TGTGCCAGCAGCCGCGGCCCCCAGAATGAGCAGTTCTTC.

The CDR3 sequence: CASSRDRGREIEAFF. CDR3 nucleotides: TGTGCCAGCAGCCGGGACAGGGGGCGCGAGATCGAAGCTTTCTTT. The V gene is TRBV9, the J gene TRBJ1-1; 12 bases fit TRBD1. The V gene's germline CDR1 is SGDLS and CDR2 YYNGEE. The CDR3 loop spans 15 amino acids. Trimming took 4 bases from V and 8 from J; bases not matched to a gene: 9.

The V gene is TRBV6-2 or TRBV6-3, the J gene TRBJ1-5; 7 bases are a match to TRBD1. The junction had 8 bases not matched to a gene; V was cut back by 0 bases and J by 6 bases. CDR1 is MNHEY, CDR2 SVGEGT, per germline. The CDR3 is 16 amino acids. Written as DNA, the CDR3 is TGTGCCAGCAGTTACTCTCTAACAGGGGCGGTTCAGCCCCAGCATTTT. Amino acid sequence: CASSYSLTGAVQPQHF.

The chain uses TRBV7-8 and TRBJ1-1; 8 bases are shared with TRBD1. V dropped 5 bases and J dropped 0; count of bases not matched to a gene: 8. In germline, CDR1 is SGHVS, CDR2 FQNEAQ. The CDR3 is 16 residues long. Written as DNA, the CDR3 is TGTGCCAGCAGCCCACGCAGGGGGCAAATGAACACTGAAGCTTTCTTT. This gives the protein CASSPRRGQMNTEAFF.

Only one count was recorded for this clone. The chain combines TRBV19 with TRBJ1-1; a weak D match, TRBD1 (6 bases). The CDR3 length is 16 residues. The germline V gene has CDR1 LNHDA and CDR2 SQIVND (reference sequence). V was clipped by 3 bases and J by 1 base, with 15 bases between them. The CDR3, as DNA: TGTGCCAGTAGTATTGCCTCGGGCAGGGGGAACACTGAAGCTTTCTTT. This translates into CASSIASGRGNTEAFF.

This clone was counted a single time. The genes are TRBV4-3 and TRBJ2-5; TRBD2 matches 7 bases. The germline CDR1 and CDR2 sequences are LGHNA and YSLEER. V was clipped by 0 bases and J by 5 bases; unmatched bases: 6. This CDR3 region has 15 residues. As DNA, the CDR3 is TGCGCCAGCAGCCAAGATGGGAGGGGCTGGGAGACCCAGTACTTC. Protein: CASSQDGRGWETQYF.

This rearrangement joins TRBV7-3 to TRBJ2-7; tentative D call: TRBD2 (5 bases). V shed 5 bases and J shed 0 bases, with 11 bases lying between them. Germline CDR1 and CDR2: SGHTA and FQGTGA. The CDR3 runs to 14 residues. In DNA form, the CDR3 reads TGTGCCAGCAGCGCTTACGGGGTCTCCTACGAGCAGTACTTC. It codes for CASSAYGVSYEQYF.

V and J are TRBV7-9 and TRBJ1-2; TRBD1 aligns across 10 bases. This CDR3 comprises 15 residues. Per the germline V gene, CDR1 is SEHNR and CDR2 is FQNEAQ (reference sequence). Trimming at V came to 3 bases and at J to 7 bases, leaving 8 bases not matched to a gene. This chain's CDR3 is CASSLVRQGAFGYTF. For the CDR3, the DNA is TGTGCCAGCAGCTTGGTCCGACAGGGGGCCTTTGGCTACACCTTC.

This clone was recorded many times. The rearrangement joins TRBV5-1 to TRBJ2-3; TRBD1 aligns across 7 bases. CDR3 length: 14 residues. Germline V CDR1 and CDR2: SGHRS, YFSETQ. The V gene end was trimmed by 5 bases and the J gene end by 4 bases; junction bases not matched to a gene: 7. Written as DNA, the CDR3 is TGCGCCAGCAGGCAGGGGGATAGGGCAGATACGCAGTATTTT. Amino acids: CASRQGDRADTQYF.

This clone was seen a single time. This chain joins TRBV4-2 and TRBJ1-3; possibly TRBD1 for D (6 bases). This CDR3 has 17 amino acids. Trimming cost V 3 bases and J 2 bases, with 17 bases left between them. The germline V gene has CDR1 LGHNA and CDR2 YNFKEQ. CDR3 region: CASSQDGPTGTGNTIYF. CDR3 sequence (DNA): TGTGCCAGCAGCCAGGACGGCCCGACAGGTACTGGAAACACCATATATTTT.

The gene calls are TRBV5-4 and TRBJ1-4, with D tentatively TRBD1 (6 bases). The V and J ends lost 4 bases and 5 bases respectively, with 15 bases between them. The CDR3 sequence is 15 residues long. Germline V gene data show CDR1 as SGHNT and CDR2 as YYREEE (reference sequence). The CDR3 DNA reads as TGTGCCAGCAGCGGCCAGACAGGAGCGAATGAAAAACTGTTTTTT. This sequence encodes CASSGQTGANEKLFF.